These 13 T cell receptor beta chains share one sample of origin, sequenced in a study of blood T cell repertoires in COVID-19. Generated by immunoSEQ multiplex PCR, the TCRdb table keeps only in-frame clones and is missing some. The sample has a few hundred thousand clones; over 75% are singletons. The sequenced sample consisted of peripheral blood. These receptors were obtained from a woman between 55 and 75 years old with acute or convalescent COVID-19.

The rearrangement links TRBV5-1 to TRBJ1-2; 8 bases are shared with TRBD1. This CDR3 comprises 14 residues. The germline V gene encodes CDR1 SGHRS and CDR2 YFSETQ. The J segment lost 8 bases and the V segment lost 4 bases, leaving 10 bases of the junction unmatched. In DNA, the CDR3 is TGCGCCAGCAGCCCCGGACAGGGTGTTGGCGGCTACACCTTC. Its translation: CASSPGQGVGGYTF.

This chain uses TRBV7-9 with TRBJ1-4; a possible D gene is TRBD1 (6 bases). The CDR3 runs 16 residues. V was pared by 5 bases and J by 0 bases, with 13 bases between. CDR1 and CDR2 (germline): SEHNR, FQNEAQ (reference sequence). The CDR3 spells CASSHGPGATNEKLFF. DNA for the CDR3: TGTGCCAGCAGCCATGGACCAGGGGCAACTAATGAAAAACTGTTTTTT.

The CDR3 DNA follows: TGTGCCAGCAGTTTGCAGGGGTCCGGGGAGCTGTTTTTT. Its translation is CASSLQGSGELFF. V usage is TRBV12-3 or TRBV12-4 and J usage is TRBJ2-2; perhaps TRBD1 as D (6 bases). The CDR3 is 13 amino acids. V was trimmed by 3 bases and J by 6 bases, leaving 8 bases between them.

The CDR3 is CASSMDGGLFAGELFF. DNA for the CDR3: TGTGCCAGTAGTATGGATGGAGGATTGTTTGCCGGGGAGCTGTTTTTT. The chain carries TRBV19 and TRBJ2-2, with D possibly being TRBD2 (5 bases). V was cut by 3 bases and J by 6 bases, with 17 bases left in between. Germline V gives CDR1 LNHDA, CDR2 SQIVND (reference sequence). The CDR3 contains 16 residues.

This chain connects TRBV27 to TRBJ1-2, with 10 bases matching TRBD1. The CDR3 length is 14 residues. The V gene's germline CDR1 is MNHEY and CDR2 SMNVEV (reference sequence). The V gene end was trimmed by 4 bases and the J gene end by 8 bases; junction bases not matched to a gene: 7. As DNA, the CDR3 is TGTGCCAGCAGTTACCGACAGGGGGCGGGAGGCTACACCTTC. It specifies CASSYRQGAGGYTF.

The chain carries TRBV11-1 and TRBJ1-2; 8 bases map to TRBD1. V dropped 1 base and J dropped 3; count of bases not matched to a gene: 7. In germline, CDR1 is SGHAT, CDR2 FQDESV (reference sequence). This CDR3 is built from 16 residues. CDR3 coding DNA: TGTGCCAGCAGCTTAGGAGGGACAGGTCTTGACTATGGCTACACCTTC. Translation: CASSLGGTGLDYGYTF. Full variable domain (outside the CDR3, taken from reference TRBV11-1 and TRBJ1-2): EAEVAQSPRYKITEKSQAVAFWCDPISGHATLYWYRQILGQGPELLVQFQDESVVDDSQLPKDRFSAERLKGVDSTLKIQPAELGDSAMYLCASSLGGTGLDYGYTFGSGTRLTVV.

This chain uses TRBV9 with TRBJ2-2; the D gene is possibly TRBD1 (7 bases). The CDR3 covers 14 residues. The V gene lost 2 bases and the J gene lost 5 bases, with 10 bases spanning the gap. CDR1 SGDLS and CDR2 YYNGEE come from the germline V gene. CDR3 sequence: CASSVTGRTGELFF. The CDR3 region has the DNA TGTGCCAGCAGCGTGACAGGGAGGACCGGGGAGCTGTTTTTT.

Concerning this clone itself: The sample contains more than one DNA sequence encoding this CDR3. The chain is built from TRBV7-3 and TRBJ1-4, with D possibly being TRBD1 (5 bases). V was cut by 5 bases and J by 4 bases, with 8 bases left in between. The germline V gene has CDR1 SGHTA and CDR2 FQGTGA. The CDR3 is 13 amino acids. CDR3 DNA sequence: TGTGCCAGCAGCCTGGGACTTAATGAAAAACTGTTTTTT. It codes for CASSLGLNEKLFF.

This chain connects TRBV12-3 or TRBV12-4 to TRBJ2-7, with D unclear. CDR3 length equals 11 residues. Trimming shortened V by 5 bases and J by 3 bases, and 5 bases separated the two germline ends. In nucleotides, the CDR3 is TGTGCCAGCAGTAATCTCTACGAGCAGTACTTC. Amino acid sequence: CASSNLYEQYF.

This chain connects TRBV9 to TRBJ2-5, with 7 bases identical to TRBD2. Germline V CDR1 and CDR2: SGDLS, YYNGEE. V trimming: 0 bases; J trimming: 0 bases; junction bases outside the gene matches: 11. The CDR3 length is 18 residues. Here the CDR3 reads CASSVGFFGGGYQETQYF. The CDR3 nucleotides are TGTGCCAGCAGCGTAGGATTTTTTGGCGGGGGTTACCAAGAGACCCAGTACTTC.

The V and J genes are TRBV28 and TRBJ1-1; maybe TRBD1 (6 bases). The CDR3 covers 14 residues. Trimming shortened V by 2 bases and J by 0 bases, and 7 bases separated the two germline ends. Looked up from germline, CDR1 is MDHEN and CDR2 is SYDVKM. The CDR3 nucleotides are TGTGCCAGCAGTTTAGGACAGTTGAACACTGAAGCTTTCTTT. Translation gives CASSLGQLNTEAFF.

V and J are TRBV28 and TRBJ1-3; unclear D gene. Germline CDR1 is MDHEN and CDR2 is SYDVKM. V lost 7 bases to trimming and J lost 2 bases, with 12 bases between them. The CDR3 length is 14 residues. CDR3 nucleotides: TGTGCCAGCACCCTGAGGAGTGCTGGAAACACCATATATTTT. This gives the protein CASTLRSAGNTIYF.

The rearrangement uses TRBV6-1 and TRBJ2-7; unclear D gene. Germline V gives CDR1 MNHNS, CDR2 SASEGT. Trimming took 2 bases from V and 3 from J, leaving 14 bases between them. CDR3 length equals 15 residues. This chain's CDR3 is CASSELPSFLYEQYF. CDR3 bases: TGTGCCAGCAGTGAACTCCCCAGTTTTCTCTACGAGCAGTACTTC.